Below are 22 T cell receptor beta chains sequenced from a single sample in a study of vaccination effects on CD4 cells after COVID-19. Profiled with immunoSEQ multiplex PCR; TCRdb holds only in-frame clones, not every one. The profile shows some 38,000 clones, about 78% of them singletons. The antigens for these receptors are not known. Sequencing in the ViraFEST assay came after antigen-specific CD4+ T cells had been expanded with viral peptide pools, which were used to stimulate PBMC. With approximately ten days of culture completed, CD4+ T cells were isolated. Their SARS-CoV-2 infection, verified by PCR, occurred between March and December 2020. The sample here was CD4+ T cells from PBMCs cultured with HCoV-NL63 spike peptides, taken before COVID-19 vaccination. The receptors come from a human donor who had a prior SARS-CoV-2 infection.

This sequence joins TRBV11-3 and TRBJ2-2; a weak D match, TRBD1 (5 bases). CDR3 length equals 16 residues. Germline V lookup: CDR1 SGHNT, CDR2 YENEEA. The V end lost 8 bases, the J end lost 2 bases, and 18 bases lay between the germline ends. The CDR3 nucleotides are TGTGCCAGCCGAAGGGGTGGCCTATTAAACACCGGGGAGCTGTTTTTT. Its protein product is CASRRGGLLNTGELFF. Together with reference TRBV11-3 and TRBJ2-2, the CDR3 gives the full variable domain: EAGVVQSPRYKIIEKKQPVAFWCNPISGHNTLYWYLQNLGQGPELLIRYENEEAVDDSQLPKDRFSAERLKGVDSTLKIQPAELGDSAVYLCASRRGGLLNTGELFFGEGSRLTVL.

This clone showed up just a few times. This chain links TRBV15 with TRBJ2-1, with TRBD2 identical over 7 bases. The CDR3 extends over 15 amino acids. Unmatched junction bases numbered 6, after V lost 0 bases and J lost 7 bases. Germline CDR1 and CDR2: LNHNV and YYDKDF (reference sequence). This CDR3 is CATSRDRDSGNEQFF. CDR3 nucleotides: TGTGCCACCAGCAGAGATCGGGATAGCGGGAATGAGCAGTTCTTC.

The CDR3 DNA is TGTGCCAGCATGAGAGGAGCAAACACTGAAGCTTTCTTT. It yields the protein CASMRGANTEAFF. The chain joins TRBV12-3 or TRBV12-4 to TRBJ1-1; D uncertain. Trimming cost V 7 bases and J 2 bases, with 11 bases left between them. The CDR3 is 13 residues long.

This CDR3 is CAIKGQGLYEQYF. The DNA for the CDR3 is TGTGCCATCAAGGGACAGGGGCTCTACGAGCAGTACTTC. The chain employs TRBV10-3 and TRBJ2-7; 10 bases are shared with TRBD1. Germline CDR1 reads ENHRY; CDR2 reads SYGVKD. Trimming removed 7 bases from V and 3 bases from J; junction bases left unmatched: 3. CDR3 length: 13 residues.

V is TRBV11-3 and J is TRBJ2-1; 10 positions agree with TRBD2. CDR1 and CDR2 (germline): SGHNT, YENEEA. The trim removed 5 bases at V and 5 bases at J, leaving 6 bases unmatched. CDR3 length: 15 residues. The CDR3 reads CASSPAGGPHNEQFF. CDR3 DNA: TGTGCCAGCAGCCCAGCGGGAGGGCCCCACAATGAGCAGTTCTTC.

The rearrangement uses TRBV5-1 and TRBJ1-6, with 7 nucleotides matching TRBD1. Unmatched junction bases numbered 8, after V lost 7 bases and J lost 7 bases. Germline V gene data show CDR1 as SGHRS and CDR2 as YFSETQ. The CDR3 spans 14 residues. CDR3 in amino acids: CASQTGNGNSPLHF. The DNA for the CDR3 is TGCGCCAGCCAGACAGGGAATGGGAATTCACCCCTCCACTTT.

The rearrangement links TRBV5-4 to TRBJ2-3, with 7 bases lining up with TRBD2. J lost 4 bases, V lost 5 bases, and 10 bases had no gene match. The CDR3 totals 15 residues. Germline values: CDR1 SGHNT, CDR2 YYREEE (reference sequence). CDR3 loop: CASRAGLGEADTQYF. CDR3 DNA: TGTGCCAGCAGGGCAGGACTAGGGGAAGCAGATACGCAGTATTTT.

The J gene is TRBJ2-3, the V gene TRBV18, with TRBD2 identical over 9 bases. CDR1 KGHSH and CDR2 LQKENI come from the germline V gene. CDR3 size: 16 residues. V was clipped by 1 base and J by 0 bases; unmatched bases: 2. The CDR3 DNA sequence: TGTGCCAGCTCACCACTAGCGGGAGAAAGCACAGATACGCAGTATTTT. Translation: CASSPLAGESTDTQYF.

In this sample, this clone turned up once. The rearrangement uses TRBV4-3 and TRBJ1-1, with D possibly matching TRBD1 (6 bases). This CDR3 region has 14 residues. The germline V gene encodes CDR1 LGHNA and CDR2 YSLEER. The V end lost 2 bases, the J end lost 0 bases, and 7 bases lay between the germline ends. The CDR3: CASSQRDMNTEAFF. The CDR3 DNA sequence: TGCGCCAGCAGCCAACGGGACATGAACACTGAAGCTTTCTTT.

Here the CDR3 DNA reads TGTGCCAGCAGCCCACGGACTAGCGGGAGTGTCGATACGCAGTATTTT. The encoded protein is CASSPRTSGSVDTQYF. This sequence joins TRBV7-8 and TRBJ2-3; the match to TRBD2 covers 13 bases. There are 16 residues in the CDR3. Unmatched junction bases numbered 8, after V lost 5 bases and J lost 6 bases. Germline values: CDR1 SGHVS, CDR2 FQNEAQ.

This clone was seen a handful of times. The chain recombines TRBV2 with TRBJ2-2, with 9 bases that match TRBD2. CDR1 SNHLY and CDR2 FYNNEI come from the germline V gene. The ends lost 8 bases at V and 5 bases at J; junction bases unmatched: 12. The CDR3 runs 16 residues. The CDR3 reads CASSGGGAGITGELFF. The CDR3, as DNA: TGTGCCAGCTCCGGCGGGGGGGCCGGTATTACCGGGGAGCTGTTTTTT.

The chain recombines TRBV19 with TRBJ1-2, with unresolved D. V was trimmed by 3 bases and J by 4 bases, leaving 6 bases between them. This CDR3 contains 12 residues. CDR1 LNHDA and CDR2 SQIVND come from the germline V gene (reference sequence). The CDR3 nucleotides are TGTGCCAGTAGTATTGAGCGCTATGGCTACACCTTC. Translating gives CASSIERYGYTF.

The rearrangement uses TRBV7-2 and TRBJ1-4, with D perhaps TRBD1 (5 bases). From germline, CDR1 is SGHTA and CDR2 FQGNSA. This CDR3 is built from 15 residues. V was trimmed by 5 bases and J by 4 bases, leaving 14 bases between them. CDR3 nucleotide sequence: TGTGCCAGCAGCCGCCGGGACTTATTTAATGAAAAACTGTTTTTT. The encoded protein is CASSRRDLFNEKLFF.

CDR3 region: CASSLALGNTGELFF. Here the CDR3 DNA reads TGCGCCAGCAGCTTGGCCCTGGGGAACACCGGGGAGCTGTTTTTT. This sequence joins TRBV5-1 and TRBJ2-2, with D unresolved. Germline loops: CDR1 SGHRS, CDR2 YFSETQ. V was shortened by 0 bases and J by 1 base, with 7 bases between the two germline ends. The CDR3 has 15 amino acids. Full variable domain (remainder filled in from reference TRBV5-1 and TRBJ2-2): KAGVTQTPRYLIKTRGQQVTLSCSPISGHRSVSWYQQTPGQGLQFLFEYFSETQRNKGNFPGRFSGRQFSNSRSEMNVSTLELGDSALYLCASSLALGNTGELFFGEGSRLTVL.

V and J are TRBV6-5 and TRBJ2-1, with 8 bases fitting TRBD1. The CDR3 is 12 residues long. The V gene's germline CDR1 is MNHEY and CDR2 SVGAGI. Trimming removed 6 bases from V and 9 bases from J; junction bases left unmatched: 4. This CDR3 is CASRPQGGEQFF. Written as DNA, the CDR3 is TGTGCCAGCAGGCCACAGGGGGGTGAGCAGTTCTTC.

This chain links TRBV24-1 with TRBJ2-1; 7 nucleotides line up with TRBD1. The V gene's germline CDR1 is KGHDR and CDR2 SFDVKD. The CDR3 is 12 residues long. V shed 3 bases, J shed 8 bases, and the junction held 0 bases outside the gene matches. The CDR3 DNA is TGTGCCACCAGTGATAGGGGGCATGAGCAGTTCTTC. This encodes CATSDRGHEQFF.

This chain links TRBV9 with TRBJ2-3, with 10 bases aligning to TRBD2. Losses at the gene ends were 3 bases for V and 0 bases for J; bases not matched to a gene: 4. Looked up from germline, CDR1 is SGDLS and CDR2 is YYNGEE. This CDR3 has 16 residues. The CDR3 protein is CASSGSGGTSTDTQYF. In DNA, the CDR3 is TGTGCCAGCAGCGGTAGCGGGGGGACTAGCACAGATACGCAGTATTTT.

This clone was observed a few times. The CDR3 sequence is CASSRGQGSYSPLHF. In DNA form, the CDR3 reads TGCGCCAGCAGCCGCGGACAGGGATCTTATTCACCCCTCCACTTT. The genes are TRBV4-1 and TRBJ1-6; 8 bases match TRBD1. V dropped 4 bases and J dropped 8; count of bases not matched to a gene: 7. Per the germline V gene, CDR1 is MGHRA and CDR2 is YSYEKL. The CDR3 is 15 residues long.

V usage is TRBV7-8 and J usage is TRBJ2-7; possible D gene TRBD2, 5 bases. Deletions cut 1 base from V and 5 bases from J, with 9 bases between. This CDR3 contains 13 residues. The germline gives CDR1 SGHVS, CDR2 FQNEAQ. CDR3: CASSLELEDEQYF. CDR3 DNA sequence: TGTGCCAGCAGCTTAGAACTAGAAGACGAGCAGTACTTC.

The chain uses TRBV5-1 and TRBJ1-3; D uncertain. CDR3 length: 15 amino acids. The V and J ends lost 5 bases and 0 bases respectively, with 12 bases between them. Looked up from germline, CDR1 is SGHRS and CDR2 is YFSETQ. The CDR3 here is CASRTGSSSGNTIYF. The CDR3 region has the DNA TGCGCCAGCAGGACCGGGTCCAGCTCTGGAAACACCATATATTTT.

This clone was detected once. The chain carries TRBV11-3 and TRBJ1-2, with 8 bases lining up with TRBD1. Germline loops: CDR1 SGHNT, CDR2 YENEEA. J gave up 8 bases and V 5 bases, and 10 bases lay outside the gene matches. CDR3 length equals 14 residues. CDR3 sequence (DNA): TGTGCCAGCAGCCCTGGACAGGGTAGGACCGGCTACACCTTC. This translates into CASSPGQGRTGYTF.

This clone is a singleton in its sample. The chain carries TRBV7-2 and TRBJ2-7; D unresolved. This CDR3 comprises 14 residues. Trimming took off 2 bases at V and 2 bases at J, with 10 bases between the two ends. Per the germline V gene, CDR1 is SGHTA and CDR2 is FQGNSA. The CDR3 bases are TGTGCCAGCAGCTTACAATTCCTAGCCTACGAGCAGTACTTC. As protein: CASSLQFLAYEQYF.